The 12 T cell receptor beta chains below were found in one sample sequenced in a study of metastatic and nonmetastatic thyroid tumors. TCRdb called clones again from the PCR reads with MiXCR. The profile shows roughly 8,400 clones, roughly 31% of them singletons. No treatment of any kind had been given to any patient before thyroid surgery. Sequenced: tumor tissue. The receptors originated from a female donor with papillary thyroid cancer or a benign thyroid nodule (not recorded which). Some clones in this sample may be carry-over from other donors' samples.

V is TRBV4-2 and J is TRBJ2-5; D might be TRBD2 (5 bases). With 7 bases removed from V and 0 bases from J, the gap between germline ends came to 15 bases. Germline CDR1 reads LGHNA; CDR2 reads YNFKEQ. The CDR3 spans 15 residues. For the CDR3, the DNA is TGTGCCAGCACCCTGGGAACAGCGGACCAAGAGACCCAGTACTTC. It specifies CASTLGTADQETQYF.

With respect to this clone: Its ends do not fully match the called genes, so a read error is possible. The chain couples TRBV20-1 to TRBJ2-7; 7 nucleotides agree with TRBD1. Germline V CDR1 and CDR2: DFQATT, SNEGSKA (reference sequence). The CDR3 is 16 residues long. The CDR3 loop is CSARGGQGRSSYEQYF. The CDR3 DNA is TGCAGTGCCAGAGGGGGCCAGGGTCGCAGCTCCTACGAGCAGTACTTC.

This clone is classed as medium-sized. V usage is TRBV5-4 and J usage is TRBJ2-5; D is unclear. The CDR3 loop spans 14 amino acids. V lost 2 bases and J lost 1, with 9 bases in between. The germline gives CDR1 SGHNT, CDR2 YYREEE (reference sequence). The CDR3 is CASSLRTAQETQYF. As DNA, the CDR3 is TGTGCCAGCAGCTTAAGAACAGCCCAAGAGACCCAGTACTTC.

There are a few counts of this clone. This chain links TRBV6-5 with TRBJ1-4, with D uncertain. The CDR3 runs 16 residues. V lost 0 bases and J lost 0, with 8 bases in between. The germline CDR1 and CDR2 sequences are MNHEY and SVGAGI. The CDR3, as DNA: TGTGCCAGCAGTTACTCTTTCACAGCAACTAATGAAAAACTGTTTTTT. Its translation: CASSYSFTATNEKLFF.

This clone is deemed medium-sized. This chain uses TRBV11-2 with TRBJ2-6; 8 bases match TRBD1. Trimming cost V 1 base and J 2 bases; bases outside gene matches: 1. Looked up from germline, CDR1 is SGHAT and CDR2 is FQNNGV. This CDR3 comprises 16 residues. The CDR3, as DNA: TGTGCCAGCAGCTTAGGCAGGGGGCCTGGGGCCAACGTCCTGACTTTC. This encodes CASSLGRGPGANVLTF.

The V call is TRBV11-3, the J call TRBJ1-3, with a tentative D call TRBD1 (6 bases). Germline V gives CDR1 SGHNT, CDR2 YENEEA. Trimming stripped 5 bases from V and 0 bases from J, with 11 bases between. CDR3 length: 15 amino acids. The CDR3 DNA follows: TGTGCCAGCAGCAACCGACAGGCCTCTGGAAACACCATATATTTT. Protein sequence: CASSNRQASGNTIYF.

The chain combines TRBV12-3 or TRBV12-4 with TRBJ2-3; 7 bases align to TRBD1. This CDR3 is 16 amino acids long. V lost 2 bases to trimming and J lost 0 bases; unmatched junction nucleotides: 5. CDR3 coding DNA: TGTGCCAGCAGTTTACAGGGGGAAATTAGCACAGATACGCAGTATTTT. Residues: CASSLQGEISTDTQYF.

The chain is built from TRBV5-8 and TRBJ2-5, with D possibly being TRBD2 (6 bases). Germline V gene lookup returns CDR1 SGHTS and CDR2 YDEGEE. Trimming removed 4 bases from V and 4 bases from J, with 17 bases in between. This CDR3 spans 15 amino acids. The CDR3 nucleotides read TGTGCCAGCAGCCTTCCCTGGGGGGATCTAGAGACCCAGTACTTC. Encoded protein: CASSLPWGDLETQYF.

This clone was detected many times. This sequence joins TRBV18 and TRBJ2-4; tentative D call: TRBD1 (6 bases). V lost 2 bases, J lost 4 bases, and 9 bases lay in between. Germline values: CDR1 KGHSH, CDR2 LQKENI. This CDR3 spans 14 amino acids. In nucleotides, the CDR3 is TGTGCCAGCTCACCAAGGCAGGGGAAAAACATTCAGTACTTC. It is translated as CASSPRQGKNIQYF.

This CDR3 is CASSPPPPADTQYF. The CDR3 nucleotides read TGTGCCAGCAGCCCCCCCCCCCCGGCAGATACGCAGTATTTT. The V gene is TRBV14, the J gene TRBJ2-3; no definite D call. Deletions cut 4 bases from V and 4 bases from J, with 12 bases between. The germline gives CDR1 SGHDN, CDR2 FVKESK. The CDR3 extends over 14 amino acids.

There are a few counts of this clone. The gene calls are TRBV6-1 and TRBJ1-3; TRBD1 matches 9 bases. Germline V gene sequence: CDR1 MNHNS, CDR2 SASEGT. The J segment lost 0 bases and the V segment lost 7 bases, leaving 7 bases of the junction unmatched. The CDR3 is made up of 16 amino acids. The CDR3 DNA reads as TGTGCCAGCACCAGGGGGACAGGGCTCTCTGGAAACACCATATATTTT. Its protein is CASTRGTGLSGNTIYF.

A few counts support this clone. The chain joins TRBV27 to TRBJ2-2; D is perhaps TRBD2 (5 bases). Germline CDR1 and CDR2: MNHEY and SMNVEV (reference sequence). Trimming shortened V by 0 bases and J by 3 bases, and 17 bases separated the two germline ends. The CDR3 loop spans 18 amino acids. The CDR3 reads CASSLSIIPTDYTGELFF. CDR3 sequence (DNA): TGTGCCAGCAGTTTATCGATAATTCCTACGGACTACACCGGGGAGCTGTTTTTT.